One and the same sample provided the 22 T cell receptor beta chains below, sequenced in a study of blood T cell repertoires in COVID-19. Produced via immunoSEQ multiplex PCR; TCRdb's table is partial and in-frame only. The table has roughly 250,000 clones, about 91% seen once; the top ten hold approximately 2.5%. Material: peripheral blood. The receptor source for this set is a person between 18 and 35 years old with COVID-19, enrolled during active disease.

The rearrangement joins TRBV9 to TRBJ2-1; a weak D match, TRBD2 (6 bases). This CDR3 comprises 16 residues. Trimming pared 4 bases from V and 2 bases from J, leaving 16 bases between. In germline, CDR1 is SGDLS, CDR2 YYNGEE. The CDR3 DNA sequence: TGTGCCAGCAGCCCCAGGGACTCCCGAACCTACAATGAGCAGTTCTTC. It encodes CASSPRDSRTYNEQFF.

The CDR3: CASSHRPKPNQPQHF. The CDR3 DNA sequence: TGTGCCAGCAGCCACCGCCCGAAGCCCAATCAGCCCCAGCATTTT. V gene TRBV3-1 (or the pseudogene TRBV3-2) combines with J gene TRBJ1-5, with D uncertain. Trimming removed 3 bases at V and 3 bases at J, with 12 bases between. This CDR3 has 15 amino acids. From germline, CDR1 is LGHDT and CDR2 YNNKEL (reference sequence).

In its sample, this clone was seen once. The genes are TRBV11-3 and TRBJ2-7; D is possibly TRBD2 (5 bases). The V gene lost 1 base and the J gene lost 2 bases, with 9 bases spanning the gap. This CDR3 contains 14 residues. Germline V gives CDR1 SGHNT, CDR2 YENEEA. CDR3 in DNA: TGTGCCAGCAGCTTAGCGGGGAAAACCTACGAGCAGTACTTC. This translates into CASSLAGKTYEQYF.

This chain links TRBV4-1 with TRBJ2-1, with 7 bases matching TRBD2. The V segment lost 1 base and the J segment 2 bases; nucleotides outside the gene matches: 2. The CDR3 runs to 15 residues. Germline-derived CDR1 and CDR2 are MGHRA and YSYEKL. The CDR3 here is CASSQVSGAYNEQFF. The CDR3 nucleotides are TGCGCCAGCAGCCAAGTAAGCGGGGCCTACAATGAGCAGTTCTTC.

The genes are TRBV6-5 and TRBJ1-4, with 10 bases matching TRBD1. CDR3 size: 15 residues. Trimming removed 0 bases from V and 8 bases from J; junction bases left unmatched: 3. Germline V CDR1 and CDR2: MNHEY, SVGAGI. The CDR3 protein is CASSYSGTGDEKLFF. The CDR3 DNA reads TGTGCCAGCAGTTACTCGGGGACAGGGGACGAAAAACTGTTTTTT.

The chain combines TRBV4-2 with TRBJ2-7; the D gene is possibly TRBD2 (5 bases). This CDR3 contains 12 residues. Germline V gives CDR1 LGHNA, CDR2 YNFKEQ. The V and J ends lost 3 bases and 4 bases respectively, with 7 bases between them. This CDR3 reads CASSHGGYEQYF. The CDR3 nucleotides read TGTGCCAGCAGCCATGGCGGGTACGAGCAGTACTTC.

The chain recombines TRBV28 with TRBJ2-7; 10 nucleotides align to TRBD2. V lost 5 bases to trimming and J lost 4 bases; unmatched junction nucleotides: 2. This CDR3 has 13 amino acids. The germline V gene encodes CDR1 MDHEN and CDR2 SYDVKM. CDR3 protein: CASSGTSVYEQYF. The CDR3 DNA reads TGTGCCAGCAGTGGGACTAGCGTGTACGAGCAGTACTTC.

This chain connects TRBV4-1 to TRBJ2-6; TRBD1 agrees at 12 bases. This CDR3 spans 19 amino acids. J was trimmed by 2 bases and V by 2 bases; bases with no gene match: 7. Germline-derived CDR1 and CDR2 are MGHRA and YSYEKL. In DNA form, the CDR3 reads TGCGCCAGCAGCCAAATTGTTGGGACAGGGGGCGCTGGGGCCAACGTCCTGACTTTC. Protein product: CASSQIVGTGGAGANVLTF.

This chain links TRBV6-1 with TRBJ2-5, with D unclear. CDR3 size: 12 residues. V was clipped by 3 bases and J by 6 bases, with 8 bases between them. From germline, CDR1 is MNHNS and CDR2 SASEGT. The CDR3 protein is CASSDFLKTQYF. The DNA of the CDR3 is TGTGCCAGCAGTGATTTCCTAAAGACCCAGTACTTC.

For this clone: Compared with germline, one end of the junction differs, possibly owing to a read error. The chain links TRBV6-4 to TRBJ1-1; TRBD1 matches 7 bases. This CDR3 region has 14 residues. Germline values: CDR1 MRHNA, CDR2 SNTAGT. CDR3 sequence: CASSATRDSPSQAF. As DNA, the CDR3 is TGTGCCAGCAGTGCCACCAGGGACAGTCCCTCCCAAGCTTTT.

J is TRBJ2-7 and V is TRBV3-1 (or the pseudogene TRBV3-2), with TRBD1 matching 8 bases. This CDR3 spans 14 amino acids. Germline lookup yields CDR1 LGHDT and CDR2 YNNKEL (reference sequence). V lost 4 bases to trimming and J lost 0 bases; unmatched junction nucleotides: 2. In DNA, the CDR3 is TGTGCCAGCAGCCTAGGACAGGGCTCCTACGAGCAGTACTTC. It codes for CASSLGQGSYEQYF.

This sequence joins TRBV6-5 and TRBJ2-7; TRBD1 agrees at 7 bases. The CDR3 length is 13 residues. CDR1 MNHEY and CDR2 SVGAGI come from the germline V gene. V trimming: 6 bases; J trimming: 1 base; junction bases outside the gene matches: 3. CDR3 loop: CASRGTESYEQYF. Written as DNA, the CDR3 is TGTGCCAGCAGAGGGACAGAGTCCTACGAGCAGTACTTC.

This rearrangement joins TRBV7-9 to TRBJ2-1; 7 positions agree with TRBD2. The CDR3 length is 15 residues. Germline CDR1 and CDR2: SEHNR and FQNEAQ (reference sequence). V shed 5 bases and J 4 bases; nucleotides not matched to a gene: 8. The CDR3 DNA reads TGTGCCAGCAGCCCGTTGGGGGGGGGTTACAATGAGCAGTTCTTC. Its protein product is CASSPLGGGYNEQFF.

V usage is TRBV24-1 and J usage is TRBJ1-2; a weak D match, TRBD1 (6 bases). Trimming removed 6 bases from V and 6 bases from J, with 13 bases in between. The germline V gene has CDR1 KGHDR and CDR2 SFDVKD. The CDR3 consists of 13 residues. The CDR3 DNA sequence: TGTGCCACCAGTTCCAGGGGAGGGAATGGCTACACCTTC. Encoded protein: CATSSRGGNGYTF.

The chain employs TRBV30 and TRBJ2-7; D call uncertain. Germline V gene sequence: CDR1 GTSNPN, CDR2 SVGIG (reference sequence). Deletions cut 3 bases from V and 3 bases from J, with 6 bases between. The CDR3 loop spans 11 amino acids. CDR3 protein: CAWSLNYEQYF. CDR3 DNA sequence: TGTGCCTGGAGCCTTAACTACGAGCAGTACTTC.

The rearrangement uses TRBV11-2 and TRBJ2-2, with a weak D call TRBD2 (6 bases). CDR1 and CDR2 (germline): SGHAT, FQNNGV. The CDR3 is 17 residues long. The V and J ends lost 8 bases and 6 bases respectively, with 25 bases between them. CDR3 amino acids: CASLGSSGLSVAGELFF. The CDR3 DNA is TGTGCCAGCTTAGGGTCCTCGGGACTGAGCGTTGCCGGGGAGCTGTTTTTT.

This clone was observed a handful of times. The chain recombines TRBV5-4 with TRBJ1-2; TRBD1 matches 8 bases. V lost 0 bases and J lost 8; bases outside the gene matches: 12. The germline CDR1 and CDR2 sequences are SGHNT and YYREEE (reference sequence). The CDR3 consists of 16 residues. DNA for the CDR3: TGTGCCAGCAGCTTGGCCGGAGGACAGGGTAATGGGGGCTACACCTTC. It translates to CASSLAGGQGNGGYTF.

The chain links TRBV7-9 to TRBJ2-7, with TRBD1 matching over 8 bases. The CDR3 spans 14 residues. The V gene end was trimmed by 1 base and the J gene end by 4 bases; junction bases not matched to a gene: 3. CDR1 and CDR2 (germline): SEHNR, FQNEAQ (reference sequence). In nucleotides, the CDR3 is TGTGCCAGCAGCTTAGGGACAGGGAGTTACGAGCAGTACTTC. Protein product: CASSLGTGSYEQYF.

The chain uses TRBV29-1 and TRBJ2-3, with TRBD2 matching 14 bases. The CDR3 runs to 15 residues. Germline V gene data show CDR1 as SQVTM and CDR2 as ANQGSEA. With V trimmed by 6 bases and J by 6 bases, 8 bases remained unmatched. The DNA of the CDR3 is TGCAGCGTGGCCGGACTAGCGGGAGGATCTGATACGCAGTATTTT. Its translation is CSVAGLAGGSDTQYF.

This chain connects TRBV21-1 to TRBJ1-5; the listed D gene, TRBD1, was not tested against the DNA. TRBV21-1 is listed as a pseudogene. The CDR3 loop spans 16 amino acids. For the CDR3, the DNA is TGTGCCAGCAGCAAAGTTCTCCGGGGACACAATCAGCCCCAGCATTTT. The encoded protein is CASSKVLRGHNQPQHF.

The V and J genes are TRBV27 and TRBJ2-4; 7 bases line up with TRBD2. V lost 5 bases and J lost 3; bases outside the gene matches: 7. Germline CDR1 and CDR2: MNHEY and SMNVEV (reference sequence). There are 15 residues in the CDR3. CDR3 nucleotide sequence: TGTGCCAGCAGTCCTCACTCTAGCGGCAAAAACATTCAGTACTTC. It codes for CASSPHSSGKNIQYF.

CDR3 DNA sequence: TGTGCCACCAGCACCTTAGCGGGAGCGGTTTCTGGGGCCAACGTCCTGACTTTC. Amino acid sequence: CATSTLAGAVSGANVLTF. V usage is TRBV15 and J usage is TRBJ2-6; 9 positions match TRBD2. The CDR3 spans 18 residues. Germline loops: CDR1 LNHNV, CDR2 YYDKDF (reference sequence). Trimming at V came to 4 bases and at J to 1 base, leaving 8 bases not matched to a gene. The whole variable domain, remainder taken from reference TRBV15 and TRBJ2-6, is DAMVIQNPRYQVTQFGKPVTLSCSQTLNHNVMYWYQQKSSQAPKLLFHYYDKDFNNEADTPDNFQSRRPNTSFCFLDIRSPGLGDTAMYLCATSTLAGAVSGANVLTFGAGSRLTVL.